This T cell receptor beta chain is drawn from a study of cytomegalovirus exposure and HLA in healthy donors. As for the study in general: A preliminary data release comprised roughly 80 million unique TCRs obtained from HLA-typed donors. The Caucasian-associated ancestry cluster held less than 85% of 398 genotyped donors. Overall study results and limits: An analysis done earlier found most TCR beta V segments productive about 87% or about 30% of the time.

As to this clone: Its antigen is not known.

The PCR had 60 Vbeta and 13 Jbeta primers. Repertoires were generated with immunoSEQ multiplex PCR, while TCRdb's copy carries only in-frame clones and drops some. The table has some 170,000 clones, approximately 77% seen once. The clonotype comes from a man aged 25 to 40 in good health and CMV-seropositive. Source material: PBMCs.

CDR3 nucleotides: TGCGCCAGCAGCTGGACAGGAACGACTAGCACAGATACGCAGTATTTT. Its protein product is CASSWTGTTSTDTQYF. The chain uses TRBV5-1 and TRBJ2-3, with TRBD1 identical over 7 bases. The V gene's germline CDR1 is SGHRS and CDR2 YFSETQ. V lost 3 bases and J lost 0; bases outside the gene matches: 7. The CDR3 has 16 residues.